This T cell receptor (beta chain) was identified in a study of blood T cell repertoires in COVID-19. Germline assignment: CDR1 MDHEN and CDR2 SYDVKM. V was shortened by 6 bases and J by 5 bases, with 10 bases between the two germline ends. This CDR3 region has 12 residues. TCRdb's table, derived via immunoSEQ multiplex PCR, lists solely in-frame clones and lacks some. The sample has roughly 47,000 clones, 75% to 90% seen once; the top ten hold roughly 7.4%. The TCR originated in a man aged 50 to 60 with acute or convalescent COVID-19. The V call is TRBV28, the J call TRBJ1-2; D perhaps matches TRBD1 (5 bases). The sample consisted of peripheral blood. The CDR3 DNA reads TGTGCCAGCAGGCCCGGGGGGTATGGCTACACCTTC. Translating it yields CASRPGGYGYTF.